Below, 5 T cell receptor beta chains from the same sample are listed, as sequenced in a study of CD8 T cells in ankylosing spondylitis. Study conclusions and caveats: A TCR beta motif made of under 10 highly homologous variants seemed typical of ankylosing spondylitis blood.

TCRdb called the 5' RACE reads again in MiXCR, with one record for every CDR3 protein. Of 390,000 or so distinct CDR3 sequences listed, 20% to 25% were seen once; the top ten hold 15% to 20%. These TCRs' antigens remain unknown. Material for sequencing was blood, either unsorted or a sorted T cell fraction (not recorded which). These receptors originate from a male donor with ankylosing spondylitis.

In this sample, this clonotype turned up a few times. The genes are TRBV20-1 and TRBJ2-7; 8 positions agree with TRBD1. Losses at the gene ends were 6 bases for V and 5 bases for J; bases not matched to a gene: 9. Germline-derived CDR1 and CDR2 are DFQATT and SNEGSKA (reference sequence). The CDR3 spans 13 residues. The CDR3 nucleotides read TGCAGTGCGGAACAGGGGGTGTCGGACGAGCAGTACTTC. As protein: CSAEQGVSDEQYF.

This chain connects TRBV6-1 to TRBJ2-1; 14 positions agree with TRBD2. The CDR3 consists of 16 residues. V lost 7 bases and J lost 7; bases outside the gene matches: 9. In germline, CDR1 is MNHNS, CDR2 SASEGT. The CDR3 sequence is CASNGLAGGFINEQFF. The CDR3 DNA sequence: TGTGCCAGCAATGGACTAGCGGGAGGTTTCATTAATGAGCAGTTCTTC.

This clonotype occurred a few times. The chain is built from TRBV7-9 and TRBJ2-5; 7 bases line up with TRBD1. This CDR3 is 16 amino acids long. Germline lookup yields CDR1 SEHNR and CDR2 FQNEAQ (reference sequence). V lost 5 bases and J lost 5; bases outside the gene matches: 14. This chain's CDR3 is CASSLPWGQSRETQYF. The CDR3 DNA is TGTGCCAGCAGCCTGCCCTGGGGACAGAGCCGGGAGACCCAGTACTTC.

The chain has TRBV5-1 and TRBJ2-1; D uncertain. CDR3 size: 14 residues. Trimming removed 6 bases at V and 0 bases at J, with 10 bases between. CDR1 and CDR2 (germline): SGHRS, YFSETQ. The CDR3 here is CASNRWDSYNEQFF. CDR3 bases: TGCGCCAGCAATAGGTGGGACTCCTACAATGAGCAGTTCTTC.

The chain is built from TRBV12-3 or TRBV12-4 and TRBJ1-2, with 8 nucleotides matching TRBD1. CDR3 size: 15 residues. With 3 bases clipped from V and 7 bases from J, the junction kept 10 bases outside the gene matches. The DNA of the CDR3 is TGTGCCAGCAGTTTCAGGACAGGGCTGTCTGTTGGCTACACCTTC. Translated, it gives CASSFRTGLSVGYTF.